The TCR beta chain described here comes from a study of monozygotic twins with inflammatory bowel disease. Total RNA input per TCR library was around 3,600 ng. Eight separate reactions per sample yielded the cDNA. One entry per CDR3 protein, without DNA, is what TCRdb gives after re-calling the 5' RACE reads. The sample data list approximately 420,000 distinct CDR3 sequences. Whole-study results and caveats: IBD patients, compared with healthy twins, shared fewer clonotypes with others (especially with disease activity).

A note on this clonotype: Its antigen is not known.

Collection yielded around 2.7 ml of blood per donor. CDR1 SQVTM and CDR2 ANQGSEA come from the germline V gene. The length of the CDR3 is 13 residues. This TCR was recovered from a human donor with ulcerative colitis or Crohn's disease, or a healthy co-twin of an affected twin (not recorded which). The sample consisted of blood. The chain is built from TRBV29-1 and TRBJ1-1; TCRdb indicates TRBD1, and absent DNA this call remains unverified. CDR3 region: CSVGPRLSGEAFF. The whole variable domain, filled in from reference TRBV29-1 and TRBJ1-1, reads SAVISQKPSRDICQRGTSLTIQCQVDSQVTMMFWYRQQPGQSLTLIATANQGSEATYESGFVIDKFPISRPNLTFSTLTVSNMSPEDSSIYLCSVGPRLSGEAFFGQGTRLTVV.